The clone carrying this TCR beta chain occurred many times. Trimming took 6 bases from V and 1 from J; bases not matched to a gene: 12. The CDR3 totals 17 residues. CDR1 and CDR2 from the germline V gene are MNHEY and SMNVEV (reference sequence). From RNA transcripts, TCR beta CDR3 regions were amplified. First-round RT-PCR targeting the TCR CDR3 was performed with the HTBI primer set. TCRdb re-analysed the multiplex PCR reads in MiXCR, keeping a single row per CDR3 protein. The sample holds roughly 400,000 distinct CDR3 sequences; about 14% are singletons and the top ten take approximately 29%. The sample originates from a study of T cells in Graves' hyperthyroidism and ophthalmopathy.

This clonotype originated in a man in his fifties with Graves' ophthalmopathy. The sequenced sample was blood. The chain carries TRBV27 and TRBJ2-3; 8 bases match TRBD2. DNA for the CDR3: TGTGCCAGCAGCGGAAGCACGGGGGGGCCCCGCACAGATACGCAGTATTTT. Its translation is CASSGSTGGPRTDTQYF.